This paragraph reports one T cell receptor beta chain. The antigen is not known. These data originate in a study of naive and memory T cell subsets. V was pared by 5 bases and J by 4 bases, with 8 bases of the junction left unmatched. Germline lookup yields CDR1 SEHNR and CDR2 FQNEAQ (reference sequence). The CDR3 sequence is 16 residues long. The beta constant-region primer was an equimolar mix of two oligonucleotides covering TRBC1 and TRBC2. Each CDR3 protein is one row after TCRdb ran MiXCR on the UMI-ligation and nested PCR reads. In the table there are some 21,000 distinct CDR3 sequences, more than 9.5% of which are singletons. Study results and limitations: In naive cells, over 85% of TCR sequences were seen only once.

V usage is TRBV7-9 and J usage is TRBJ2-3, with 11 nucleotides matching TRBD1. Sequencing was performed on central memory CD8+ T cells from blood. The origin of this receptor is a human donor in good health. CDR3 in amino acids: CASSTRTGGLSDTQYF. CDR3 nucleotide sequence: TGTGCCAGCAGCACCCGGACAGGGGGCTTATCAGATACGCAGTATTTT.